The 27 T cell receptor beta chains listed next were all sequenced from one sample in a study of CD8+ T cells in alopecia areata. RNA was isolated and reverse transcribed to cDNA, the sequencing template. The table came from immunoSEQ multiplex PCR; TCRdb's copy has only in-frame clones and leaves some out. This sample has more than 150,000 clones, with under 60% found just once. The sample in question was CD8+ T cells sorted from blood, obtained at week 0. Every receptor here comes from a human donor with alopecia areata.

This clone was counted between two and nine times. This rearrangement joins TRBV9 to TRBJ1-1, with 7 bases that match TRBD1. V lost 0 bases, J lost 3 bases, and 2 bases stayed unmatched. The CDR3 has 14 residues. Germline V gene data show CDR1 as SGDLS and CDR2 as YYNGEE. This CDR3 reads CASSVARGDTEAFF. For the CDR3, the DNA is TGTGCCAGCAGCGTAGCCAGGGGGGACACTGAAGCTTTCTTT.

This clone showed up just a few times. This chain links TRBV29-1 with TRBJ2-7; possible D gene TRBD2, 6 bases. The V gene's germline CDR1 is SQVTM and CDR2 ANQGSEA. V lost 2 bases, J lost 3 bases, and 11 bases lay in between. This CDR3 is 13 amino acids long. The CDR3 DNA reads as TGCAGCGTTGAAACGGCGGGGAACTACGAGCAGTACTTC. It specifies CSVETAGNYEQYF.

The V call is TRBV5-1, the J call TRBJ2-1; 7 positions match TRBD1. The CDR3 sequence is 14 residues long. From germline, CDR1 is SGHRS and CDR2 YFSETQ. V lost 6 bases, J lost 6 bases, and 9 bases stayed unmatched. The CDR3 DNA is TGCGCCAGCAAAGAGGGGGACAGCTCCAATGAGCAGTTCTTC. It yields the protein CASKEGDSSNEQFF.

Only a few counts were recorded for this clone. This chain uses TRBV29-1 with TRBJ2-7, with D unclear. The germline CDR1 and CDR2 sequences are SQVTM and ANQGSEA. The CDR3 is made up of 12 amino acids. V was shortened by 5 bases and J by 0 bases, with 8 bases between the two germline ends. The CDR3 loop reads CSVSMSSYEQYF. In nucleotides, the CDR3 is TGCAGCGTTAGCATGTCCTCCTACGAGCAGTACTTC.

This clone has a handful of counts. This chain uses TRBV2 with TRBJ2-1; D gene unclear. The germline gives CDR1 SNHLY, CDR2 FYNNEI. The CDR3 is 11 residues long. The V gene lost 8 bases and the J gene lost 3 bases, with 5 bases spanning the gap. The CDR3 sequence is CASGSYNEQFF. Written as DNA, the CDR3 is TGTGCCAGCGGTAGCTACAATGAGCAGTTCTTC.

The V gene is TRBV25-1, the J gene TRBJ2-2; TRBD1 agrees at 7 bases. Germline V gene sequence: CDR1 MGHDK, CDR2 SYGVNS. The CDR3 contains 15 residues. Germline trimming cut 3 bases from V and 6 bases from J; bases unmatched to any gene: 7. CDR3 DNA sequence: TGTGCCAGCAGTGATGACAGGGCTTTTGCCGGGGAGCTGTTTTTT. This sequence encodes CASSDDRAFAGELFF.

The chain uses TRBV6-6 and TRBJ2-5; D is perhaps TRBD1 (5 bases). The V and J ends lost 8 bases and 5 bases respectively, with 15 bases between them. CDR1 and CDR2 (germline): MNHNY, SVGAGI (reference sequence). CDR3 length equals 13 residues. CDR3 in DNA: TGTGCCAGCTTTGGGGCAGCTTTGGAGACCCAGTACTTC. Protein sequence: CASFGAALETQYF.

This clone has just a few counts. The CDR3: CASSLVQMNTEAFF. DNA of the CDR3: TGTGCCAGCAGTTTGGTACAGATGAACACTGAAGCTTTCTTT. The chain links TRBV28 to TRBJ1-1; no clear D gene. This CDR3 comprises 14 residues. V was clipped by 3 bases and J by 0 bases, with 8 bases between them. Germline assignment: CDR1 MDHEN and CDR2 SYDVKM.

V and J are TRBV30 and TRBJ2-7, with 12 bases matching TRBD1. This CDR3 is built from 14 residues. Per germline, CDR1 GTSNPN and CDR2 SVGIG (reference sequence). With 4 bases clipped from V and 4 bases from J, the junction kept 5 bases outside the gene matches. CDR3 sequence: CAWTPGQGAYEQYF. CDR3 in DNA: TGTGCCTGGACGCCGGGACAGGGGGCTTACGAGCAGTACTTC.

The genes are TRBV5-4 and TRBJ2-1, with D tentatively TRBD2 (7 bases). Germline CDR1 SGHNT, CDR2 YYREEE (reference sequence). This CDR3 is built from 16 residues. V lost 4 bases to trimming and J lost 5 bases, with 19 bases between them. The CDR3 here is CASSILRGGQDNEQFF. The DNA of the CDR3 is TGTGCCAGCAGCATCCTCCGCGGGGGCCAAGACAATGAGCAGTTCTTC.

This clone was seen only a few times. The chain carries TRBV6-6 and TRBJ2-7; 7 bases match TRBD1. The J segment lost 3 bases and the V segment lost 6 bases, leaving 2 bases of the junction unmatched. CDR3 size: 12 residues. The germline CDR1 and CDR2 sequences are MNHNY and SVGAGI (reference sequence). Here the CDR3 reads CASRDRFYEQYF. CDR3 sequence (DNA): TGTGCCAGCAGGGACAGGTTCTACGAGCAGTACTTC.

This chain joins TRBV2 and TRBJ2-3; TRBD2 agrees at 10 bases. The CDR3 extends over 16 amino acids. In germline, CDR1 is SNHLY, CDR2 FYNNEI. V was clipped by 3 bases and J by 4 bases; unmatched bases: 7. The CDR3 protein is CASSDQASGGADTQYF. The CDR3 DNA reads TGTGCCAGCAGTGACCAGGCTAGCGGGGGTGCAGATACGCAGTATTTT.

In DNA form, the CDR3 reads TGTGCCAGCAGTTGGCGAGTAAAAACAGGGTCCACAGATACGCAGTATTTT. This codes for CASSWRVKTGSTDTQYF. This chain links TRBV27 with TRBJ2-3, with a weak D call TRBD1 (6 bases). The germline V gene has CDR1 MNHEY and CDR2 SMNVEV (reference sequence). V was trimmed by 4 bases and J by 2 bases, leaving 19 bases between them. The CDR3 consists of 17 residues.

The chain combines TRBV7-2 with TRBJ1-6, with D hard to call. The CDR3 has 13 amino acids. V lost 4 bases and J lost 2, with 3 bases in between. From germline, CDR1 is SGHTA and CDR2 FQGNSA. The CDR3 sequence: CASSSAYNSPLHF. As DNA, the CDR3 is TGTGCCAGCAGCTCCGCCTATAATTCACCCCTCCACTTT.

This chain joins TRBV15 and TRBJ2-2, with 8 bases that match TRBD2. This CDR3 is 15 amino acids long. Germline V gene data show CDR1 as LNHNV and CDR2 as YYDKDF (reference sequence). V trimming: 0 bases; J trimming: 6 bases; junction bases outside the gene matches: 3. The CDR3 DNA sequence: TGTGCCACCAGCAGAGATCGGGAGGGGCCCGGGGAGCTGTTTTTT. Its translation: CATSRDREGPGELFF.

This clone came up a few times. This rearrangement joins TRBV29-1 to TRBJ2-2, with 8 bases fitting TRBD1. Trimming took 4 bases from V and 0 from J; bases not matched to a gene: 4. The germline V gene has CDR1 SQVTM and CDR2 ANQGSEA. The CDR3 totals 15 residues. The CDR3 loop is CSVAGTGSNTGELFF. CDR3 sequence (DNA): TGCAGCGTTGCCGGGACAGGCTCGAACACCGGGGAGCTGTTTTTT.

The V and J genes are TRBV27 and TRBJ1-2, with D maybe TRBD1 (6 bases). V lost 3 bases to trimming and J lost 3 bases, with 11 bases between them. The CDR3 is 14 amino acids. Germline CDR1 is MNHEY and CDR2 is SMNVEV (reference sequence). CDR3 protein: CASSFGGQDYGYTF. The CDR3 DNA reads TGTGCCAGCAGTTTTGGGGGGCAGGACTATGGCTACACCTTC.

The chain couples TRBV25-1 to TRBJ2-3; D possibly corresponds to TRBD2 (5 bases). V shed 2 bases and J shed 6 bases, with 12 bases lying between them. The CDR3 spans 14 residues. Germline-derived CDR1 and CDR2 are MGHDK and SYGVNS. The CDR3 loop reads CASSEHPPGDTQYF. The CDR3 region has the DNA TGTGCCAGCAGTGAACACCCCCCGGGGGATACGCAGTATTTT.

V gene TRBV7-8 combines with J gene TRBJ2-3; the D gene is possibly TRBD2 (6 bases). V dropped 5 bases and J dropped 3 bases, with 15 bases sitting between them. The CDR3 runs to 15 residues. Per the germline V gene, CDR1 is SGHVS and CDR2 is FQNEAQ. CDR3 residues: CASSHGAGTTDTQYF. Written as DNA, the CDR3 is TGTGCCAGCAGCCACGGGGCGGGGACGACAGATACGCAGTATTTT.

This rearrangement joins TRBV7-8 to TRBJ1-5; a weak D match, TRBD1 (5 bases). The CDR3 extends over 13 amino acids. CDR1 is SGHVS, CDR2 FQNEAQ, per germline. The V end lost 8 bases, the J end lost 1 base, and 9 bases lay between the germline ends. In DNA, the CDR3 is TGTGCCAGCGTCGAGGGGAGCAATCAGCCCCAGCATTTT. Protein sequence: CASVEGSNQPQHF.

The chain employs TRBV4-3 and TRBJ1-6; D is perhaps TRBD1 (5 bases). From germline, CDR1 is LGHNA and CDR2 YSLEER. CDR3 size: 15 residues. V gave up 0 bases and J gave up 9 bases, with 12 bases separating them. For the CDR3, the DNA is TGCGCCAGCAGCCAAGATGGGCAGGGTCGTTCACCCCTCCACTTT. Translation gives CASSQDGQGRSPLHF.

The rearrangement uses TRBV4-1 and TRBJ2-7; D not certain. The germline V and J ends were trimmed by 1 base and 5 bases, with 3 bases remaining between them. The germline V gene encodes CDR1 MGHRA and CDR2 YSYEKL. The CDR3 has 11 amino acids. This CDR3 reads CASSQGNEQYF. In nucleotides, the CDR3 is TGCGCCAGCAGCCAAGGAAACGAGCAGTACTTC.

In this sample, this clone turned up a few times. J is TRBJ2-7 and V is TRBV11-2, with D possibly being TRBD2 (5 bases). Germline CDR1 SGHAT, CDR2 FQNNGV. This CDR3 has 11 residues. V lost 5 bases and J 3 bases, leaving 5 bases between the germline ends. The chain's CDR3 is CASSDYYEQYF. CDR3 nucleotide sequence: TGTGCCAGCAGCGACTACTACGAGCAGTACTTC. The full variable domain, rest sourced from reference TRBV11-2 and TRBJ2-7, is EAGVAQSPRYKIIEKRQSVAFWCNPISGHATLYWYQQILGQGPKLLIQFQNNGVVDDSQLPKDRFSAERLKGVDSTLKIQPAKLEDSAVYLCASSDYYEQYFGPGTRLTVT.

This clone was observed a handful of times. The chain employs TRBV28 and TRBJ1-5; 9 nucleotides match TRBD1. Germline CDR1 and CDR2: MDHEN and SYDVKM. V trimming: 5 bases; J trimming: 5 bases; junction bases outside the gene matches: 1. This CDR3 region has 13 residues. For the CDR3, the DNA is TGTGCCAGCAGTGGGACAGGGTATCAGCCCCAGCATTTT. Its protein is CASSGTGYQPQHF.

V gene TRBV27 combines with J gene TRBJ2-3, with D possibly TRBD1 on 5 matching bases. Germline-derived CDR1 and CDR2 are MNHEY and SMNVEV (reference sequence). Trimming stripped 5 bases from V and 0 bases from J, with 12 bases between. This CDR3 has 15 residues. The CDR3 DNA reads TGTGCCAGCAGTGTCCAGGGTGGGAGCACAGATACGCAGTATTTT. Translation: CASSVQGGSTDTQYF.

The chain employs TRBV4-3 and TRBJ2-6; tentative D call: TRBD1 (6 bases). Germline loops: CDR1 LGHNA, CDR2 YSLEER. Trimming stripped 1 base from V and 0 bases from J, with 16 bases between. The CDR3 totals 19 residues. DNA for the CDR3: TGCGCCAGCAGCCAAGGATCCCGGACAGAACCCTCTGGGGCCAACGTCCTGACTTTC. It encodes CASSQGSRTEPSGANVLTF.

This clone was seen more than once but under ten times. A junction end diverges from the germline sequence, so it may reflect a read error. The chain combines TRBV19 with TRBJ2-1; 12 bases match TRBD2. This CDR3 has 13 amino acids. Germline V CDR1 and CDR2: LNHDA, SQIVND (reference sequence). CDR3 nucleotide sequence: TGTGCCAGTAGTATCGCTAGCGGGGGGGTTTGGATCTTC. Its translation is CASSIASGGVWIF.